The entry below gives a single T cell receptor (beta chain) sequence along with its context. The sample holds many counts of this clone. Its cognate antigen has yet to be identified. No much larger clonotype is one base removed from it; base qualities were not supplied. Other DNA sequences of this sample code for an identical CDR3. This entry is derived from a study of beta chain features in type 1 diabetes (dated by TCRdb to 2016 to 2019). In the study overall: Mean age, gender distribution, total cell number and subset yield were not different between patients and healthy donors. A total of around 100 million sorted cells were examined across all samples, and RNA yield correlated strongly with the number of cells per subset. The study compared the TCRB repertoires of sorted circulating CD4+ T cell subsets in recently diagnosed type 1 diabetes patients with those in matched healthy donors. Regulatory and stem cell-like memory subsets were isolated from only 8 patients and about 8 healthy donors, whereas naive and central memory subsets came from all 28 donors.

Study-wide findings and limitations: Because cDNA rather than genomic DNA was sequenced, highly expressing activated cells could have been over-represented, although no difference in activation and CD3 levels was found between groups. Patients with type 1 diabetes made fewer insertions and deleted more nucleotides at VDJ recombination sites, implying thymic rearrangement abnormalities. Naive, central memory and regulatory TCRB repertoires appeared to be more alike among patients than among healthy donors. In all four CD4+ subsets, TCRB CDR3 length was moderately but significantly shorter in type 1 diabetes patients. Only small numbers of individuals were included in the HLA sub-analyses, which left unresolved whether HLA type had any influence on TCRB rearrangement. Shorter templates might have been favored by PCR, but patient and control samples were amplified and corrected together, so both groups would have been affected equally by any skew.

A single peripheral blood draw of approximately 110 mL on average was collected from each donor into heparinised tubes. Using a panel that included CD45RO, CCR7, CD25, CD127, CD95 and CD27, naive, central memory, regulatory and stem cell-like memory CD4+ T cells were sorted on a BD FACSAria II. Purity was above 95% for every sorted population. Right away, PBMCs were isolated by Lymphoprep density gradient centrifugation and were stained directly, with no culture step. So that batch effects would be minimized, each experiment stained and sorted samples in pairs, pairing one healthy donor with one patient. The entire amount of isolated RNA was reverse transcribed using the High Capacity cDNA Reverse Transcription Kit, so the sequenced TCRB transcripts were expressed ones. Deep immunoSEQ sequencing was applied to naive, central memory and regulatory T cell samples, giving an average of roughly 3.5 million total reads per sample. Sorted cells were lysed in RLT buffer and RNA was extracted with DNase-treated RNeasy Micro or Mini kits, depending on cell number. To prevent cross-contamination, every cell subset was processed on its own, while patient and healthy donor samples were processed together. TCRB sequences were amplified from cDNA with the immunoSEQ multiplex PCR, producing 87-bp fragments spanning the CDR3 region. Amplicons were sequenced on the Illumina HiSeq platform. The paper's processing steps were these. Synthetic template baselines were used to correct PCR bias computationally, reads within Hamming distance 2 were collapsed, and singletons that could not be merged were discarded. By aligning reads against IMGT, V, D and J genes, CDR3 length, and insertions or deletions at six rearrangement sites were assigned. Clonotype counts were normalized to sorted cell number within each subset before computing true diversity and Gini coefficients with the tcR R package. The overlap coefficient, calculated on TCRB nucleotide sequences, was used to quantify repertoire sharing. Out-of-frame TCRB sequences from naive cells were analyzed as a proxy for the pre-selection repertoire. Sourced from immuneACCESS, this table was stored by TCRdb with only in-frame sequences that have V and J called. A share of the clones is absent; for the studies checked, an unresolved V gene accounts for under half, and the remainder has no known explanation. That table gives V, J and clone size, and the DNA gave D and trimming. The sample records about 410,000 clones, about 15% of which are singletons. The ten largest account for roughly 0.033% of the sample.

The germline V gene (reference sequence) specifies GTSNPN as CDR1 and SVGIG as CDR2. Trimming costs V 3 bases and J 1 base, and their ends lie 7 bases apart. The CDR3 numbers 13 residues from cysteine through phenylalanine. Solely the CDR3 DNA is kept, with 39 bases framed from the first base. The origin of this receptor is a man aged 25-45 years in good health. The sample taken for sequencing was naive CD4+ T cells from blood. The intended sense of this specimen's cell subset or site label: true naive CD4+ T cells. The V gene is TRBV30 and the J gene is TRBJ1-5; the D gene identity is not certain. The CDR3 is CAWRSGSNQPQHF. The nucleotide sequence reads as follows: TGTGCCTGGAGATCGGGGAGCAATCAGCCCCAGCATTTT. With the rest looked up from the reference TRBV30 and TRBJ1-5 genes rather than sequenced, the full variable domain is SQTIHQWPATLVQPVGSPLSLECTVEGTSNPNLYWYRQAAGRGLQLLFYSVGIGQISSEVPQNLSASRPQDRQFILSSKKLLLSDSGFYLCAWRSGSNQPQHFGDGTRLSIL.